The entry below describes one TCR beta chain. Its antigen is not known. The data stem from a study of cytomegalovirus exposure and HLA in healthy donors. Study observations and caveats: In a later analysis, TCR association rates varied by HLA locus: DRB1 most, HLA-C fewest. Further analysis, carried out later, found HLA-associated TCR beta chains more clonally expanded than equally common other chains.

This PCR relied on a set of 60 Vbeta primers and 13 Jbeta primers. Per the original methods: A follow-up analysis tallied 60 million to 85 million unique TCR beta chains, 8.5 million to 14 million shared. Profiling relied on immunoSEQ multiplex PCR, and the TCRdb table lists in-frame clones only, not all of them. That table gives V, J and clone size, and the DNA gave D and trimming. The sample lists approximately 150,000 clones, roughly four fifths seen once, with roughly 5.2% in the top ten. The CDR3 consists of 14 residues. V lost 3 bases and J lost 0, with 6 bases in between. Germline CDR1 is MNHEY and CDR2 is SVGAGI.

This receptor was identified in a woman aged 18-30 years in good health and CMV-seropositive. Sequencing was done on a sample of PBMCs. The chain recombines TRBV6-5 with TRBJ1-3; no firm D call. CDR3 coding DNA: TGTGCCAGCAGTTATCTCGGCTCTGGAAACACCATATATTTT. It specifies CASSYLGSGNTIYF.